These 32 T cell receptor beta chains were sequenced from one sample in a study of T cells in Graves' hyperthyroidism and ophthalmopathy. From RNA transcripts, TCR beta CDR3 regions were amplified. The HTBI primer set served for first-round RT-PCR of the TCR CDR3. TCRdb recomputed calls from the multiplex PCR reads with MiXCR, one row per CDR3 protein. The sample consists of approximately 350,000 distinct CDR3 sequences, approximately 16% of them appearing once. Sequencing was carried out using blood. These receptors were collected from a woman aged 55 to 70 with Graves' ophthalmopathy.

The J gene is TRBJ1-4, the V gene TRBV7-9; D unresolved. The germline V and J ends were trimmed by 2 bases and 2 bases, with 9 bases remaining between them. CDR1 SEHNR and CDR2 FQNEAQ come from the germline V gene (reference sequence). CDR3 size: 15 residues. This CDR3 reads CASSLSSRTNEKLFF. CDR3 coding DNA: TGTGCCAGCAGCTTATCCAGCCGCACTAATGAAAAACTGTTTTTT.

In this sample, this clonotype turned up many times. J is TRBJ2-5 and V is TRBV19; 10 nucleotides line up with TRBD1. Germline-derived CDR1 and CDR2 are LNHDA and SQIVND (reference sequence). The CDR3 is 17 amino acids. Trimming removed 8 bases from V and 1 base from J; junction bases left unmatched: 13. CDR3 bases: TGTGCCAGTTCCGGGACAGGGGCCTACGCGCCCCAAGAGACCCAGTACTTC. As protein: CASSGTGAYAPQETQYF. Full variable domain (remainder filled in from reference TRBV19 and TRBJ2-5): DGGITQSPKYLFRKEGQNVTLSCEQNLNHDAMYWYRQDPGQGLRLIYYSQIVNDFQKGDIAEGYSVSREKKESFPLTVTSAQKNPTAFYLCASSGTGAYAPQETQYFGPGTRLLVL.

A note on this clonotype: A much larger clone lies one base from this, so it may be a read error. The chain links TRBV7-3 to TRBJ2-3, with TRBD1 as a possible D gene (5 bases). The V end was cut by 1 base, the J end by 4 bases, with 9 bases between. Germline V gives CDR1 SGHTA, CDR2 FQGTGA. This CDR3 is 14 amino acids long. The CDR3 sequence: CASSLRQIADTQYF. DNA for the CDR3: TGTGCCAGCAGCTTAAGACAGATCGCAGATACGCAGTATTTT.

This clonotype was found a few times. This chain joins TRBV7-2 and TRBJ2-7, with TRBD2 matching 8 bases. This CDR3 contains 14 residues. Per germline, CDR1 SGHTA and CDR2 FQGNSA. J gave up 2 bases and V 7 bases, and 7 bases lay outside the gene matches. The DNA for the CDR3 is TGTGCCAGCACCCATAGCGGGACTCCCTACGAGCAGTACTTC. Protein: CASTHSGTPYEQYF.

This clonotype was detected ten times or more. Here the CDR3 reads CASSSRGQGRSYEQYF. DNA for the CDR3: TGTGCCAGCAGTTCCCGGGGACAAGGGAGGTCCTACGAGCAGTACTTC. This sequence joins TRBV12-3 or TRBV12-4 and TRBJ2-7; D is perhaps TRBD1 or TRBD2 (6 bases each). V lost 4 bases and J lost 1, with 17 bases in between. The CDR3 is 16 residues long.

This clonotype was picked up many times. Here the CDR3 reads CASSFPGQGGYEQYF. Here the CDR3 DNA reads TGTGCCAGCAGCTTCCCCGGACAGGGCGGCTACGAGCAGTACTTC. The chain has TRBV7-8 and TRBJ2-7, with 8 nucleotides matching TRBD1. Per germline, CDR1 SGHVS and CDR2 FQNEAQ. Losses at the gene ends were 3 bases for V and 3 bases for J; bases not matched to a gene: 7. This CDR3 region has 15 residues. Filled out from reference TRBV7-8 and TRBJ2-7, the complete variable domain reads GAGVSQSPRYKVAKRGQDVALRCDPISGHVSLFWYQQALGQGPEFLTYFQNEAQLDKSGLPSDRFFAERPEGSVSTLKIQRTQQEDSAVYLCASSFPGQGGYEQYFGPGTRLTVT.

This clonotype was detected ten times or more. The chain is built from TRBV6-1 and TRBJ2-7, with D perhaps matching TRBD1 (5 bases). Germline lookup yields CDR1 MNHNS and CDR2 SASEGT. This CDR3 comprises 14 residues. Trimming cost V 5 bases and J 2 bases, with 13 bases left between them. Written as DNA, the CDR3 is TGTGCCAGCAGTTATTACAGGCTGCCCTACGAGCAGTACTTC. As protein: CASSYYRLPYEQYF.

The chain joins TRBV27 to TRBJ1-5, with 7 nucleotides matching TRBD1. The V segment lost 6 bases and the J segment 5 bases; nucleotides outside the gene matches: 13. Per the germline V gene, CDR1 is MNHEY and CDR2 is SMNVEV (reference sequence). CDR3 size: 16 residues. CDR3 sequence: CASSRRGGLPDQPQHF. The CDR3 DNA is TGTGCCAGCAGCCGCAGGGGGGGGCTCCCGGATCAGCCCCAGCATTTT.

This clonotype has more than one count but fewer than ten. The V call is TRBV10-3, the J call TRBJ2-7; 8 bases map to TRBD2. CDR3 size: 16 residues. The V segment lost 4 bases and the J segment 2 bases; nucleotides outside the gene matches: 10. CDR1 is ENHRY, CDR2 SYGVKD, per germline. CDR3 coding DNA: TGTGCCATCAGTGGGGATAGGGGACTAGTTGCCTACGAGCAGTACTTC. This translates into CAISGDRGLVAYEQYF.

At least ten counts were recorded for this clonotype. The chain combines TRBV29-1 with TRBJ2-1; no clear D. The V end was cut by 0 bases, the J end by 7 bases, with 13 bases between. The CDR3 is 14 residues long. CDR1 and CDR2 from the germline V gene are SQVTM and ANQGSEA. Here the CDR3 DNA reads TGCAGCGTTGAAGATCTCTTTTCCGGGAATGAGCAGTTCTTC. This encodes CSVEDLFSGNEQFF.

In this sample, this clonotype turned up a few times. The rearrangement links TRBV20-1 to TRBJ1-6; D ambiguous. This CDR3 region has 14 residues. CDR1 is DFQATT and CDR2 is SNEGSKA in the germline V gene (reference sequence). The V and J ends lost 8 bases and 9 bases respectively, with 20 bases between them. The CDR3 protein is CSLSARVKGSPLHF. The CDR3, as DNA: TGCAGTCTGTCCGCCCGGGTGAAAGGTTCACCCCTCCACTTT.

The table lists this clonotype with many counts. As DNA, the CDR3 is TGTGCCAGCAGGTCCCGAGGGAACACCGGGGAGCTGTTTTTT. Protein product: CASRSRGNTGELFF. The chain couples TRBV3-1 to TRBJ2-2, with D unclear. Trimming removed 6 bases at V and 1 base at J, with 9 bases between. This CDR3 region has 14 residues. CDR1 and CDR2 (germline): LGHDT, YNNKEL (reference sequence).

This clonotype occurred many times. The V and J genes are TRBV5-5 and TRBJ2-5; D is uncertain. V lost 2 bases to trimming and J lost 2 bases, with 7 bases between them. Germline CDR1 reads SGHKS; CDR2 reads YYEKEE (reference sequence). CDR3 length equals 13 residues. The CDR3 nucleotides read TGTGCCAGCAGCTTTACGCTACAAGAGACCCAGTACTTC. Protein product: CASSFTLQETQYF. The variable domain in full, with the rest retrieved from reference TRBV5-5 and TRBJ2-5, is DAGVTQSPTHLIKTRGQQVTLRCSPISGHKSVSWYQQVLGQGPQFIFQYYEKEERGRGNFPDRFSARQFPNYSSELNVNALLLGDSALYLCASSFTLQETQYFGPGTRLLVL.

There are many counts of this clonotype. The chain joins TRBV27 to TRBJ2-1; possible D gene TRBD1, 6 bases. CDR3 size: 15 residues. Germline V gene lookup returns CDR1 MNHEY and CDR2 SMNVEV (reference sequence). The V and J ends lost 4 bases and 9 bases respectively, with 19 bases between them. The CDR3 loop is CASSSEGVTGSEQFF. The CDR3 DNA follows: TGTGCCAGCAGTTCTGAGGGGGTTACGGGTAGTGAGCAGTTCTTC.

This clonotype was picked up a small number of times. In DNA, the CDR3 is TGTGCCAGCAGTTACTCGATGTATGGAGCAGATACGCAGTATTTT. Encoded protein: CASSYSMYGADTQYF. The chain has TRBV6-5 and TRBJ2-3; D remains unclear. The germline gives CDR1 MNHEY, CDR2 SVGAGI. Trimming took off 0 bases at V and 4 bases at J, with 11 bases between the two ends. This CDR3 region has 15 residues.

J is TRBJ2-3 and V is TRBV7-2; 7 bases are shared with TRBD2. The germline CDR1 and CDR2 sequences are SGHTA and FQGNSA. The CDR3 is 14 amino acids. J was trimmed by 1 base and V by 2 bases; bases with no gene match: 0. For the CDR3, the DNA is TGTGCCAGCAGCTTACTAGCGGGCACAGATACGCAGTATTTT. This encodes CASSLLAGTDTQYF.

The chain joins TRBV7-8 to TRBJ2-7, with TRBD2 as a possible D gene (6 bases). Trimming removed 5 bases at V and 2 bases at J, with 16 bases between. CDR1 and CDR2 (germline): SGHVS, FQNEAQ. CDR3 length: 15 residues. The CDR3 spells CASSRWRDPTYEQYF. As DNA, the CDR3 is TGTGCCAGCAGCCGATGGAGGGACCCAACCTACGAGCAGTACTTC.

This clonotype was detected many times. This chain connects TRBV28 to TRBJ2-3, with no clear D. This CDR3 region has 13 residues. The ends were cut back, 2 bases at V and 4 bases at J, with 7 bases in the middle. Germline V gene lookup returns CDR1 MDHEN and CDR2 SYDVKM. The CDR3, as DNA: TGTGCCAGCAGTTTAACTCGCTCAGATACGCAGTATTTT. Encoded protein: CASSLTRSDTQYF.

The gene calls are TRBV29-1 and TRBJ2-3; 12 nucleotides agree with TRBD2. Germline loops: CDR1 SQVTM, CDR2 ANQGSEA. With 1 base clipped from V and 1 base from J, the junction kept 0 bases outside the gene matches. CDR3 size: 15 residues. CDR3 amino acids: CSVEGTSGGTDTQYF. CDR3 nucleotides: TGCAGCGTTGAAGGGACTAGCGGGGGCACAGATACGCAGTATTTT.

The CDR3 loop is CASSGGGPSGPYEQYF. The DNA of the CDR3 is TGTGCCAGCAGTGGGGGGGGGCCTAGCGGCCCATACGAGCAGTACTTC. This chain uses TRBV2 with TRBJ2-7; possibly TRBD2 for D (7 bases). The CDR3 has 16 residues. Trimming removed 4 bases from V and 4 bases from J, with 20 bases in between. Per germline, CDR1 SNHLY and CDR2 FYNNEI.

This clonotype was counted ten times or more. The J gene is TRBJ1-4, the V gene TRBV5-1; maybe TRBD1 (6 bases). V lost 8 bases, J lost 8 bases, and 16 bases lay in between. CDR3 length equals 13 residues. Germline V lookup: CDR1 SGHRS, CDR2 YFSETQ. CDR3 residues: CASTRDNSEKLFF. The CDR3, as DNA: TGCGCCAGTACTCGGGACAATTCCGAAAAACTGTTTTTT.

This clonotype was detected once. The V and J genes are TRBV28 and TRBJ1-2; possible D gene TRBD1, 5 bases. The CDR3 length is 12 residues. V was cut by 2 bases and J by 7 bases, with 8 bases left in between. In germline, CDR1 is MDHEN, CDR2 SYDVKM. The CDR3 coding sequence is TGTGCCAGCAGTTTACCAGACAGTGGCTACACCTTC. Amino acids: CASSLPDSGYTF.

Concerning this clonotype itself: This may come from a read error, since a much larger clone is one base off. This chain uses TRBV29-1 with TRBJ2-3; 13 bases are a match to TRBD2. Germline CDR1 SQVTM, CDR2 ANQGSEA. CDR3 size: 13 residues. CDR3 bases: TGCAGCGTTGAGGGACTAGCGGGACGTACGCAGTGTTTT. Residues: CSVEGLAGRTQCF.

This clonotype was recorded at least ten times. The chain carries TRBV5-1 and TRBJ2-5, with no clear D. Germline V CDR1 and CDR2: SGHRS, YFSETQ. The CDR3 is 12 residues long. Trimming took off 4 bases at V and 0 bases at J, with 4 bases between the two ends. The CDR3 DNA reads TGCGCCAGCAGCACATACCAAGAGACCCAGTACTTC. Protein: CASSTYQETQYF. The full variable domain, with the rest looked up from reference TRBV5-1 and TRBJ2-5, is KAGVTQTPRYLIKTRGQQVTLSCSPISGHRSVSWYQQTPGQGLQFLFEYFSETQRNKGNFPGRFSGRQFSNSRSEMNVSTLELGDSALYLCASSTYQETQYFGPGTRLLVL.

V and J are TRBV5-4 and TRBJ2-4; 8 bases are shared with TRBD2. With 4 bases clipped from V and 0 bases from J, the junction kept 9 bases outside the gene matches. This CDR3 has 17 amino acids. The germline gives CDR1 SGHNT, CDR2 YYREEE (reference sequence). The CDR3 DNA is TGTGCCAGCAGCGCCGGGAGGGATGGGGTAGCCAAAAACATTCAGTACTTC. Translating it yields CASSAGRDGVAKNIQYF.

This sequence joins TRBV10-3 and TRBJ2-1; D is ambiguous. The CDR3 is made up of 12 amino acids. In germline, CDR1 is ENHRY, CDR2 SYGVKD. The ends were cut back, 2 bases at V and 5 bases at J, with 4 bases in the middle. CDR3 residues: CAISEINNEQFF. CDR3 in DNA: TGTGCCATCAGTGAGATTAACAATGAGCAGTTCTTC.

This clonotype was seen at least ten times. The chain is built from TRBV11-2 and TRBJ2-7; 10 nucleotides match TRBD2. J lost 6 bases, V lost 0 bases, and 8 bases had no gene match. CDR3 length: 16 residues. From germline, CDR1 is SGHAT and CDR2 FQNNGV. The CDR3: CASSLDPVAGGAEQYF. CDR3 nucleotide sequence: TGTGCCAGCAGCTTAGATCCTGTAGCGGGAGGAGCCGAGCAGTACTTC.

The table lists this clonotype with many counts. This chain connects TRBV24-1 to TRBJ2-3; 11 bases match TRBD1. The ends lost 4 bases at V and 3 bases at J; junction bases unmatched: 5. CDR3 length: 16 residues. Germline V gene sequence: CDR1 KGHDR, CDR2 SFDVKD. The CDR3 loop reads CATSDLGQGVTDTQYF. CDR3 in DNA: TGTGCCACCAGTGACCTGGGACAGGGGGTTACAGATACGCAGTATTTT.

This clonotype was observed many times. The gene calls are TRBV28 and TRBJ2-1; TRBD2 might be the D (5 bases). The germline V gene encodes CDR1 MDHEN and CDR2 SYDVKM. The CDR3 extends over 15 amino acids. V lost 8 bases and J lost 10, with 24 bases in between. The CDR3 sequence: CASSSPAGSTGEQFF. The CDR3 coding sequence is TGTGCCAGCTCATCCCCCGCCGGTAGCACGGGGGAGCAGTTCTTC.

This clonotype was counted many times. This chain uses TRBV7-3 with TRBJ2-1, with TRBD2 as a possible D gene (5 bases). Germline lookup yields CDR1 SGHTA and CDR2 FQGTGA. This CDR3 contains 15 residues. Trimming left V 2 bases short and J 7 bases short, with 15 bases between. CDR3 nucleotide sequence: TGTGCCAGCAGCTTAGGCTATGTCCGGAGGAATGAGCAGTTCTTC. Amino acid sequence: CASSLGYVRRNEQFF.

The sample holds many counts of this clonotype. This chain connects TRBV3-1 to TRBJ2-3; tentative D call: TRBD2 (5 bases). Germline V CDR1 and CDR2: LGHDT, YNNKEL (reference sequence). Trimming cost V 1 base and J 4 bases, with 9 bases left between them. This CDR3 is built from 14 residues. CDR3 nucleotide sequence: TGTGCCAGCAGCCAAGCGGGATTGGCAGATACGCAGTATTTT. It encodes CASSQAGLADTQYF.

The CDR3 DNA follows: TGCGCCAGCGGGACTGAATCCTACAATGAGCAGTTCTTC. Protein product: CASGTESYNEQFF. The rearrangement links TRBV5-1 to TRBJ2-1, with D maybe TRBD2 (6 bases). The CDR3 is 13 residues long. Between the trimmed V and J ends, which lost 7 bases and 1 base, there was a span of 9 bases. The germline CDR1 and CDR2 sequences are SGHRS and YFSETQ.